This T cell receptor beta chain was recovered during a study of blood T cell repertoires in COVID-19. Clones were sequenced by immunoSEQ multiplex PCR, and TCRdb holds only the in-frame ones, with some missing. The sample shows more than 120,000 clones, nearly 85% of them seen only once. In germline, CDR1 is SGHAT, CDR2 FQNNGV. The CDR3 loop spans 14 amino acids. Trimming took off 1 base at V and 4 bases at J, with 7 bases between the two ends. This chain links TRBV11-2 with TRBJ2-2; D is unclear. Sequenced sample: PBMCs or T cells enriched from blood (not recorded which). This sequence was found in a man aged 50-60 years in a cohort exposed to, infected with or recovered from COVID-19 (not recorded which). In nucleotides, the CDR3 is TGTGCCAGCAGCTTAGGTTCCTCCACCGGGGAGCTGTTTTTT. This codes for CASSLGSSTGELFF.